The 8 T cell receptor beta chains presented below share a single source sample, sequenced in a study of T cell responses to AZD1222 COVID-19 vaccine. Data came from immunoSEQ multiplex PCR; TCRdb stores just in-frame clones and leaves some out. The sample holds more than 95,000 clones, roughly 90% seen once. The material was peripheral blood, obtained on day 0 of AZD1222 vaccination. The source of these receptors is an adult in good health.

Comments on this clone: It is likely a read error, because the conserved phenylalanine at the end of the CDR3 is missing. This chain joins TRBV4-2 and TRBJ1-6; 8 nucleotides match TRBD1. This CDR3 is 14 amino acids long. After removal of 4 bases from V and 8 bases from J, the junction contained 4 bases not matched to a gene. CDR1 and CDR2 (germline): LGHNA, YNFKEQ. CDR3 DNA sequence: TGTGCCAGCAGCCCCGACAGGGGTGATTCACCCCTCCACCTT. Translating it yields CASSPDRGDSPLHL.

This clone has just one count. The V call is TRBV5-1, the J call TRBJ2-7, with D perhaps TRBD2 (7 bases). The germline gives CDR1 SGHRS, CDR2 YFSETQ. Trimming stripped 4 bases from V and 7 bases from J, with 24 bases between. CDR3 size: 16 residues. The CDR3: CASSPRSGGATSEQYF. In DNA, the CDR3 is TGCGCCAGCAGCCCCCGTAGTGGGGGGGCGACCTCTGAGCAGTACTTC.

J is TRBJ2-4 and V is TRBV4-1; 8 nucleotides match TRBD1. V dropped 0 bases and J dropped 10; count of bases not matched to a gene: 14. The CDR3 length is 17 residues. The germline CDR1 and CDR2 sequences are MGHRA and YSYEKL. CDR3 DNA sequence: TGCGCCAGCAGCCAAGAGCCGGGACAGGTCCCCAACGGGATTCAGTACTTC. Translated, it gives CASSQEPGQVPNGIQYF.

The chain carries TRBV9 and TRBJ2-7; 8 positions match TRBD2. Trimming removed 3 bases from V and 4 bases from J; junction bases left unmatched: 9. The germline V gene encodes CDR1 SGDLS and CDR2 YYNGEE. The CDR3 loop spans 15 amino acids. CDR3 sequence reads: CASSAREGGSYEQYF. The CDR3 nucleotides are TGTGCCAGCAGCGCCCGGGAGGGGGGGAGTTACGAGCAGTACTTC.

This chain links TRBV12-3 or TRBV12-4 with TRBJ1-2; D may be TRBD1 (6 bases). V gave up 6 bases and J gave up 6 bases, with 11 bases separating them. The CDR3 runs to 12 residues. As DNA, the CDR3 is TGTGCCAGCAGCACCTACAGGGATGGCTACACCTTC. Translating it yields CASSTYRDGYTF.

The table lists this clone with a count of one. The chain combines TRBV23-1 with TRBJ2-7; perhaps TRBD1 as D (5 bases). TRBV23-1 is an ORF, and what it does is uncertain. The CDR3 loop spans 15 amino acids. V lost 4 bases and J lost 9, with 22 bases in between. Written as DNA, the CDR3 is TGCGCCAGCAGTCGTCGAAGACAGTCATTTACAGGGCAGTACTTC. Translating it yields CASSRRRQSFTGQYF.

The V and J genes are TRBV7-8 and TRBJ2-2; TRBD1 is a possible D gene (6 bases). The germline gives CDR1 SGHVS, CDR2 FQNEAQ. The CDR3 covers 17 residues. The V end lost 2 bases, the J end lost 3 bases, and 16 bases lay between the germline ends. In DNA form, the CDR3 reads TGTGCCAGCAGCTTATCTCTACAGGGTGGTGACACCGGGGAGCTGTTTTTT. It translates to CASSLSLQGGDTGELFF.

The genes are TRBV30 and TRBJ2-3; D is unresolved. Germline loops: CDR1 GTSNPN, CDR2 SVGIG (reference sequence). The CDR3 loop spans 14 amino acids. The germline V and J ends were trimmed by 3 bases and 3 bases, with 13 bases remaining between them. The CDR3 DNA reads TGTGCCTGGAGAGAGGTGGGCTCGACAGATACGCAGTATTTT. It is translated as CAWREVGSTDTQYF.